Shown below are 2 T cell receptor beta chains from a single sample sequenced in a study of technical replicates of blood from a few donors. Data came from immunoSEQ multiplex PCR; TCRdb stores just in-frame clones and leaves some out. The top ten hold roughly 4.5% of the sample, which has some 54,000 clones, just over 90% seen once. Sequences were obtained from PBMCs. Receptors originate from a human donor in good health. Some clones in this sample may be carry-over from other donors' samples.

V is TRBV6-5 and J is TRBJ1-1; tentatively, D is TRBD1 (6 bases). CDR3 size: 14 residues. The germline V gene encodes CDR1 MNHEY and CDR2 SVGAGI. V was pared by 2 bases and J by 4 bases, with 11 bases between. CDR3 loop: CASSYGQGTTEAFF. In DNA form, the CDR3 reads TGTGCCAGCAGTTACGGGCAGGGGACCACTGAAGCTTTCTTT.

The CDR3 here is CASSLELGQGLYGYTF. The CDR3 DNA reads as TGTGCCAGCAGCTTGGAGTTGGGACAGGGGTTATATGGCTACACCTTC. The V gene is TRBV5-6, the J gene TRBJ1-2; 10 bases are a match to TRBD1. Germline V lookup: CDR1 SGHDT, CDR2 YYEEEE. This CDR3 spans 16 amino acids. Trimming at V came to 0 bases and at J to 5 bases, leaving 7 bases not matched to a gene.